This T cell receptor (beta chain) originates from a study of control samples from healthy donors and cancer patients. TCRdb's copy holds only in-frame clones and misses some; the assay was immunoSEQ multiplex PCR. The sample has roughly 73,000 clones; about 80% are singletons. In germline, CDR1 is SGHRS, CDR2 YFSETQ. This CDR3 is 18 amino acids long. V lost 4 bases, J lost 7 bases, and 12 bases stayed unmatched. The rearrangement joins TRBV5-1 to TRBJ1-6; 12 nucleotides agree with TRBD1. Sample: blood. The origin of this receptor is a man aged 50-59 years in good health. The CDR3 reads CASSVGTGGGLSNSPLHF. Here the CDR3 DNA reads TGCGCCAGCAGCGTGGGGACAGGGGGCGGTTTGTCGAATTCACCCCTCCACTTT. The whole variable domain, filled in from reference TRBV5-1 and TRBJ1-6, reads KAGVTQTPRYLIKTRGQQVTLSCSPISGHRSVSWYQQTPGQGLQFLFEYFSETQRNKGNFPGRFSGRQFSNSRSEMNVSTLELGDSALYLCASSVGTGGGLSNSPLHFGNGTRLTVT.